Shown below are 10 T cell receptor beta chains from a single sample sequenced in a study of shared clonotypes between healthy human individuals. Sequencing used immunoSEQ multiplex PCR; TCRdb keeps in-frame clones, though not all of them. The profile shows about 1,500,000 clones, over 95% of them singletons. The specimen sequenced was naive CD4+ T cells sorted from blood. This sample's subset: CD45RA+ positively selected. The receptor set was obtained from a man aged 25 to 40 in good health.

This clone was counted once. The rearrangement links TRBV6-1 to TRBJ2-7; maybe TRBD1 (6 bases). CDR3 length: 11 amino acids. In germline, CDR1 is MNHNS, CDR2 SASEGT. The V end was cut by 6 bases, the J end by 5 bases, with 8 bases between. CDR3 DNA sequence: TGTGCCAGCAGACCAGGGGACGAGCAGTACTTC. The encoded protein is CASRPGDEQYF.

The chain combines TRBV7-8 with TRBJ2-1; either TRBD1 or TRBD2 may fit D (5 bases each). Germline lookup yields CDR1 SGHVS and CDR2 FQNEAQ. The V and J ends lost 3 bases and 7 bases respectively, with 13 bases between them. The CDR3 is made up of 14 amino acids. The CDR3 is CASSLAGTQNEQFF. The DNA for the CDR3 is TGTGCCAGCAGCTTGGCCGGGACCCAGAATGAGCAGTTCTTC. Together with reference TRBV7-8 and TRBJ2-1, the CDR3 gives the full variable domain: GAGVSQSPRYKVAKRGQDVALRCDPISGHVSLFWYQQALGQGPEFLTYFQNEAQLDKSGLPSDRFFAERPEGSVSTLKIQRTQQEDSAVYLCASSLAGTQNEQFFGPGTRLTVL.

This clone appeared once. V and J are TRBV4-3 and TRBJ1-1; 7 bases agree with TRBD1. Germline trimming cut 1 base from V and 2 bases from J; bases unmatched to any gene: 10. There are 17 residues in the CDR3. Per germline, CDR1 LGHNA and CDR2 YSLEER. CDR3 region: CASSQAGGWDRNTEAFF. In DNA form, the CDR3 reads TGCGCCAGCAGCCAAGCAGGGGGTTGGGACCGAAACACTGAAGCTTTCTTT.

The rearrangement joins TRBV6-1 to TRBJ2-3; D remains unclear. The CDR3 totals 11 residues. Between the trimmed V and J ends, which lost 6 bases and 4 bases, there was a span of 5 bases. CDR1 MNHNS and CDR2 SASEGT come from the germline V gene. The CDR3 sequence is CASRIADTQYF. The CDR3 coding sequence is TGTGCCAGCAGGATAGCAGATACGCAGTATTTT.

The chain has TRBV7-3 and TRBJ2-2; the D is unclear. Germline CDR1 reads SGHTA; CDR2 reads FQGTGA. This CDR3 region has 12 residues. Trimming pared 5 bases from V and 7 bases from J, leaving 8 bases between. This CDR3 is CASSPSSGELFF. The CDR3 DNA sequence: TGTGCCAGCAGCCCTTCCAGCGGGGAGCTGTTTTTT.

This clone came up a few times. As the CDR3 is not closed by the conserved phenylalanine or tryptophan, this likely results from a read error. The DNA is left out, because the CDR3 cannot be placed on it with certainty; the CDR3 is given as TCRdb lists it. The rearrangement links TRBV4-2 to TRBJ2-2; TRBD2 is taken as the D call from the table, unchecked against the DNA. CDR1 and CDR2 from the germline V gene are LGHNA and YNFKEQ. The CDR3 numbers 13 amino acids, ends counted. CDR3: CASSQGMTSGNPV.

The chain recombines TRBV5-1 with TRBJ2-1, with TRBD1 matching 9 bases. CDR3 length: 18 residues. The junction had 12 bases not matched to a gene; V was cut back by 1 base and J by 4 bases. In germline, CDR1 is SGHRS, CDR2 YFSETQ. CDR3 in amino acids: CASSLRATGGSLYNEQFF. CDR3 bases: TGCGCCAGCAGCTTGCGGGCCACAGGGGGCTCTCTTTACAATGAGCAGTTCTTC.

A single count supports this clone. The chain combines TRBV14 with TRBJ1-3; D perhaps matches TRBD1 (6 bases). The CDR3 covers 18 residues. V lost 3 bases, J lost 0 bases, and 18 bases lay in between. Germline V lookup: CDR1 SGHDN, CDR2 FVKESK. CDR3: CASSQKTGTFYSGNTIYF. As DNA, the CDR3 is TGTGCCAGCAGCCAGAAAACCGGGACATTCTACTCTGGAAACACCATATATTTT.

This chain joins TRBV27 and TRBJ2-1; D may be TRBD1 or TRBD2 (5 bases each). The CDR3 runs 18 residues. V dropped 2 bases and J dropped 1 base, with 18 bases sitting between them. CDR1 and CDR2 from the germline V gene are MNHEY and SMNVEV (reference sequence). The CDR3 DNA sequence: TGTGCCAGCAGTTTAAGGGTTCCGGGGCGCGGTTCCTACAATGAGCAGTTCTTC. This encodes CASSLRVPGRGSYNEQFF.

As for this clone: Different DNA sequences within this sample yield the same CDR3. The chain links TRBV4-1 to TRBJ2-5; 12 bases are a match to TRBD2. V lost 1 base, J lost 4 bases, and 4 bases stayed unmatched. The germline V gene has CDR1 MGHRA and CDR2 YSYEKL. The CDR3 covers 16 residues. In DNA form, the CDR3 reads TGCGCCAGCAGCCAAGTGGGACTAGCGGGCTTAGAGACCCAGTACTTC. Translating gives CASSQVGLAGLETQYF.